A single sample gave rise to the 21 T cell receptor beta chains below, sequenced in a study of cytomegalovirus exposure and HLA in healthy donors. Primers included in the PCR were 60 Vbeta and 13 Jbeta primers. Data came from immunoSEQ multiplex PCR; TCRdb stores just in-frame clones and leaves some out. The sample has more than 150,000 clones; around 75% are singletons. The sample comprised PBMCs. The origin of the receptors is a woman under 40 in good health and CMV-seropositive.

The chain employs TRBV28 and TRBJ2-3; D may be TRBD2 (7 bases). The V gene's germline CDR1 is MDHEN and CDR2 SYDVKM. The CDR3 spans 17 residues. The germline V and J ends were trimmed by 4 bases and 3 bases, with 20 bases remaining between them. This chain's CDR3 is CASSSLGGGRSTDTQYF. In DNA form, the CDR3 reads TGTGCCAGCAGTTCCCTGGGGGGCGGGAGATCGACAGATACGCAGTATTTT.

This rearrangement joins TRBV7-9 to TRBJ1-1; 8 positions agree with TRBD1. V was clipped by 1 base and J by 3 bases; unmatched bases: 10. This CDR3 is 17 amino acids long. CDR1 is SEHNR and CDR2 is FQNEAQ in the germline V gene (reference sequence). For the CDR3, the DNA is TGTGCCAGCAGCTTAGTCCGGACAGGGACGGTTGACACTGAAGCTTTCTTT. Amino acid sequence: CASSLVRTGTVDTEAFF. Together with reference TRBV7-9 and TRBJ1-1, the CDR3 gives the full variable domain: DTGVSQNPRHKITKRGQNVTFRCDPISEHNRLYWYRQTLGQGPEFLTYFQNEAQLEKSRLLSDRFSAERPKGSFSTLEIQRTEQGDSAMYLCASSLVRTGTVDTEAFFGQGTRLTVV.

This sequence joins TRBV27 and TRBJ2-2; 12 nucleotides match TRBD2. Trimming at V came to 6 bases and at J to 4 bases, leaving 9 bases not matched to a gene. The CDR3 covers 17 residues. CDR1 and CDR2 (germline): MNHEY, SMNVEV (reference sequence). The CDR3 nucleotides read TGTGCCAGCAGGTCTTCTAGCGGGAGGGAAGGCACCGGGGAGCTGTTTTTT. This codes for CASRSSSGREGTGELFF.

As DNA, the CDR3 is TGTGCCAGCAAGGACACCAATAATGAAAAACTGTTTTTT. Translated: CASKDTNNEKLFF. The chain joins TRBV27 to TRBJ1-4; D is possibly TRBD1 (5 bases). This CDR3 contains 13 residues. Trimming took 7 bases from V and 4 from J, leaving 10 bases between them. The germline V gene encodes CDR1 MNHEY and CDR2 SMNVEV (reference sequence).

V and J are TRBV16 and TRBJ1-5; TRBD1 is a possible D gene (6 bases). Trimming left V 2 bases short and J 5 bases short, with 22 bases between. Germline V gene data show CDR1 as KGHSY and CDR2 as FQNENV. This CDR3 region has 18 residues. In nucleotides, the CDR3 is TGTGCCAGCAGCCAAAGGGGTCCGGGACAATACCGATATCAGCCCCAGCATTTT. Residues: CASSQRGPGQYRYQPQHF.

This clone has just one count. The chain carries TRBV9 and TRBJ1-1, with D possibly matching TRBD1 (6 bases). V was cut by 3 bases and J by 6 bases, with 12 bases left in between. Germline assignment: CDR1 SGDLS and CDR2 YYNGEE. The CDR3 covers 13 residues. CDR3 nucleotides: TGTGCCAGCAGCGCAACTCGGACAGCTGAAGCTTTCTTT. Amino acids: CASSATRTAEAFF.

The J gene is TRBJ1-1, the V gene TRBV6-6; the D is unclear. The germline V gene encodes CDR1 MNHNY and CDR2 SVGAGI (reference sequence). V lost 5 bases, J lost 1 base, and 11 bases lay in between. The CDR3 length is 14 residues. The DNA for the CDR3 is TGTGCCAGCAGTCCCCTCGGCGGGAACACTGAAGCTTTCTTT. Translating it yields CASSPLGGNTEAFF.

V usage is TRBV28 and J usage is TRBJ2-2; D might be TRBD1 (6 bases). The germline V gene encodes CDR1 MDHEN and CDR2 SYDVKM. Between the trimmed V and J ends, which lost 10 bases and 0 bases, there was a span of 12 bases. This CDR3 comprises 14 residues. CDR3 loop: CATIGQPNTGELFF. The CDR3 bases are TGTGCCACCATTGGACAGCCGAACACCGGGGAGCTGTTTTTT.

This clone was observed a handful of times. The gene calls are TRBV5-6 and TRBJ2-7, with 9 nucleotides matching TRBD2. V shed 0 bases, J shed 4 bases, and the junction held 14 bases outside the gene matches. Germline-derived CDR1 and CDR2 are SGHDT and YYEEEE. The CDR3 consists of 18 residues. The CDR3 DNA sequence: TGTGCCAGCAGCTTGGCCGGCAGCGGGAGGAGACCAATGTACGAGCAGTACTTC. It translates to CASSLAGSGRRPMYEQYF.

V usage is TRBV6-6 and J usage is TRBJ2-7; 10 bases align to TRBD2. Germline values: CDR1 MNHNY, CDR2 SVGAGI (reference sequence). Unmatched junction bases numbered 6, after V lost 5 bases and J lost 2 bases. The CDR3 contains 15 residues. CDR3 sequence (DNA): TGTGCCAGCAGTCCCCGGACTAGCGGCCCCTACGAGCAGTACTTC. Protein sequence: CASSPRTSGPYEQYF.

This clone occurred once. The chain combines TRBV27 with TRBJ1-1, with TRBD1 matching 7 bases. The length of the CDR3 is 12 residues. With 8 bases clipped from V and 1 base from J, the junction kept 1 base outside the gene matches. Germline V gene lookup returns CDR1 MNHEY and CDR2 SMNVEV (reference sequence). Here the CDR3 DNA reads TGTGCCAGCCGACAGGGGAACACTGAAGCTTTCTTT. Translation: CASRQGNTEAFF.

The CDR3: CASSIDRDRGTEAFF. The CDR3 DNA sequence: TGTGCCAGTAGTATAGACCGGGACAGGGGTACTGAAGCTTTCTTT. V usage is TRBV19 and J usage is TRBJ1-1; 10 nucleotides agree with TRBD1. From germline, CDR1 is LNHDA and CDR2 SQIVND (reference sequence). The CDR3 loop spans 15 amino acids. The V gene end was trimmed by 0 bases and the J gene end by 5 bases; junction bases not matched to a gene: 3.

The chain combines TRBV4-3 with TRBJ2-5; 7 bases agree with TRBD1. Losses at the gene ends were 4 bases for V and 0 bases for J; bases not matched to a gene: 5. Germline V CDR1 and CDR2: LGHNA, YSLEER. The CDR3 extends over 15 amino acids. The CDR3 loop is CASSRTTGNQETQYF. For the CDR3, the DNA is TGCGCCAGCAGCCGAACGACAGGGAACCAAGAGACCCAGTACTTC.

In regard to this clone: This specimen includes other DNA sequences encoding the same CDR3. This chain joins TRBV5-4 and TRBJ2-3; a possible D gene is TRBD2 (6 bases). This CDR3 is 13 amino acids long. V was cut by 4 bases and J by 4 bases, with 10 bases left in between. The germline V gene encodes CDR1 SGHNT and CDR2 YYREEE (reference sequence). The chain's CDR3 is CASSLGSADTQYF. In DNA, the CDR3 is TGTGCCAGCAGCCTCGGGAGCGCAGATACGCAGTATTTT.

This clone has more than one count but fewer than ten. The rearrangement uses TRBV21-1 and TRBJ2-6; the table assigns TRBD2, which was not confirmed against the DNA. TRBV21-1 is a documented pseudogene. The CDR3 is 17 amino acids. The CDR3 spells CASSKVPLRSGANVLTF. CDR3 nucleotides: TGTGCCAGCAGCAAAGTTCCACTTCGCTCTGGGGCCAACGTCCTGACTTTC.

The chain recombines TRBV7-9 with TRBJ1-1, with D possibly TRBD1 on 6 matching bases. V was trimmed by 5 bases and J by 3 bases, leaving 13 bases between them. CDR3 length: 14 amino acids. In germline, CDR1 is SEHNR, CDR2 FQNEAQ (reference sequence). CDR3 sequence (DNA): TGTGCCAGCAGCCGAAGACAGGTTGACACTGAAGCTTTCTTT. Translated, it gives CASSRRQVDTEAFF.

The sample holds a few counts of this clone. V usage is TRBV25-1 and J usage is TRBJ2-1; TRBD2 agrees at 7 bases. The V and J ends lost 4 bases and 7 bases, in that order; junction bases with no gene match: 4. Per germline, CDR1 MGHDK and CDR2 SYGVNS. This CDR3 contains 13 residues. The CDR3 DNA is TGTGCCAGCAGTGGGGTGGGGGGGAATGAGCAGTTCTTC. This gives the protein CASSGVGGNEQFF.

This CDR3 is CASRSQGSNEQFF. CDR3 DNA: TGTGCCAGCAGGTCACAGGGGTCCAATGAGCAGTTCTTC. The rearrangement links TRBV7-9 to TRBJ2-1, with 7 bases lining up with TRBD1. This CDR3 spans 13 amino acids. Trimming removed 6 bases from V and 6 bases from J; junction bases left unmatched: 5. The germline V gene encodes CDR1 SEHNR and CDR2 FQNEAQ (reference sequence).

The CDR3 DNA sequence: TGCGCCAGCAGCTTGGAATCAGGGGTGACTGAAGCTTTCTTT. Protein: CASSLESGVTEAFF. The chain has TRBV5-1 and TRBJ1-1; D might be TRBD1 (6 bases). V lost 0 bases to trimming and J lost 5 bases, with 11 bases between them. This CDR3 is built from 14 residues. Germline loops: CDR1 SGHRS, CDR2 YFSETQ.

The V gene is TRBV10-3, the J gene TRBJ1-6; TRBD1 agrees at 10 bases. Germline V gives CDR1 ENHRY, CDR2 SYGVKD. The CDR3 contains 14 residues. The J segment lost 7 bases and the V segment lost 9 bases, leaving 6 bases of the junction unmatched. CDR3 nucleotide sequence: TGTGCCATAAAGACAGGGGGCCAAAATTCACCCCTCCACTTT. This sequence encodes CAIKTGGQNSPLHF.

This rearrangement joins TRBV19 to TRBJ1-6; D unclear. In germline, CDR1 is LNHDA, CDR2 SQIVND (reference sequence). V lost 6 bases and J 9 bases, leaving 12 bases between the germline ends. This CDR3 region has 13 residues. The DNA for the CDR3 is TGTGCCAGTAGAGGACTTTTGGGTTCACCCCTCCACTTT. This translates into CASRGLLGSPLHF.